This TCR beta chain was identified in a study of chemoradiotherapy in HPV16-positive cancers. Across the whole study: Candidate HPV-specific T-cell clones and common TCR motifs came from functional assays in two HPV16-positive patients.

Repeated repertoire sampling spanned the course of chemoradiotherapy. Regarding the study as a whole: Functional assays defining HPV-specific T cells used only a couple of HPV16-positive patients. Better recurrence-free survival went with HPV-responsive T-cell expansion in HPV16-positive patients.

As to this clone: Antigen: not known.

Sequenced by immunoSEQ multiplex PCR; TCRdb stores in-frame clones only, minus some. The table records around 53,000 clones, about 92% of them present only once. The germline V and J ends were trimmed by 6 bases and 5 bases, with 16 bases remaining between them. The CDR3 extends over 15 amino acids. Germline-derived CDR1 and CDR2 are SGHVS and FNYEAQ. The sequence derives from a human donor with HPV-associated anogenital cancer. This specimen was blood, taken from a patient who underwent chemoradiotherapy. The chain joins TRBV7-6 to TRBJ2-2, with D maybe TRBD1 (7 bases). The CDR3 bases are TGTGCCAGCAGTTTGAGCAGGGGGGCTACCGGGGAGCTGTTTTTT. This codes for CASSLSRGATGELFF.